The following is a T cell receptor beta chain sequence with its context. Antigen: not known. Via MiXCR, TCRdb re-called the 5' RACE reads, giving one row per CDR3 protein. The table has around 230,000 distinct CDR3 sequences, under 8.5% seen once; the top ten hold less than 15%. The data were obtained in a study of identical twins. Study-wide results and caveats: Weaker excess twin sharing was seen among beta out-of-frame sequences. Out-of-frame TCR alpha sharing in monozygotic twins exceeded recombination model predictions.

Germline V gene data show CDR1 as DFQATT and CDR2 as SNEGSKA (reference sequence). The V gene end was trimmed by 0 bases and the J gene end by 0 bases; junction bases not matched to a gene: 10. The CDR3 is made up of 17 amino acids. The data were also submitted as part of a second study, on T cells expressing NK-cell markers. From that report: In sorted CD3+CD56+NKG2C+, CD3+CD56+NKG2C- and CD3+CD56-NKG2C+ T cells, TCR beta repertoires were obtained.

The sequencing sample was made of CD8+ T cells sorted from blood. The chain joins TRBV20-1 to TRBJ2-7; 8 bases align to TRBD2. The origin of this receptor is a woman between 18 and 29 years old in good health. The CDR3: CSARDSHRGGGSYEQYF. CDR3 DNA: TGCAGTGCTAGAGATTCCCACCGGGGGGGGGGCTCCTACGAGCAGTACTTC.